Below are 30 T cell receptor beta chains sequenced from a single sample in a study of shared T cell receptors in the human thymus. Repertoires were generated with immunoSEQ multiplex PCR, while TCRdb's copy carries only in-frame clones and drops some. This table holds hundreds of thousands of clones, 85% to 90% found once. This same sample was also taken into another study, of human thymus T cells.

The source material was thymocytes. These receptors came from a boy in the first two years of life with a congenital heart defect.

This sequence joins TRBV6-4 and TRBJ2-1; TRBD2 might be the D (5 bases). Germline V gives CDR1 MRHNA, CDR2 SNTAGT. The CDR3 length is 14 residues. V shed 6 bases and J shed 1 base, with 10 bases lying between them. DNA for the CDR3: TGTGCCAGCAGATGGGGAGAATCCTACAATGAGCAGTTCTTC. As protein: CASRWGESYNEQFF.

The V call is TRBV19, the J call TRBJ1-1; D not resolved. From germline, CDR1 is LNHDA and CDR2 SQIVND (reference sequence). This CDR3 is built from 16 residues. Trimming left V 2 bases short and J 5 bases short, with 18 bases between. The CDR3 region is CASSIWNPNEGTEAFF. The CDR3 nucleotides read TGTGCCAGTAGTATATGGAACCCCAATGAGGGAACTGAAGCTTTCTTT.

The J gene is TRBJ2-5, the V gene TRBV20-1; a possible D gene is TRBD2 (6 bases). V lost 4 bases and J lost 12, with 6 bases in between. Germline assignment: CDR1 DFQATT and CDR2 SNEGSKA (reference sequence). The CDR3 loop spans 8 amino acids. Here the CDR3 DNA reads TGCAGTGCTACGGGGGAGTACTTC. Protein product: CSATGEYF.

V gene TRBV5-6 combines with J gene TRBJ1-3, with a possible D match to TRBD1 (5 bases). This CDR3 has 16 residues. Germline-derived CDR1 and CDR2 are SGHDT and YYEEEE. V was clipped by 0 bases and J by 4 bases, with 14 bases between them. In DNA, the CDR3 is TGTGCCAGCAGCTTGGCCCGGGGGGAAGTGGGAAACACCATATATTTT. Translation gives CASSLARGEVGNTIYF.

CDR3 loop: CASSALPGVSQPQHF. CDR3 sequence (DNA): TGTGCCAGTAGTGCTCTGCCGGGAGTAAGTCAGCCCCAGCATTTT. The chain has TRBV19 and TRBJ1-5; D gene unclear. Germline values: CDR1 LNHDA, CDR2 SQIVND (reference sequence). V was pared by 5 bases and J by 6 bases, with 17 bases between. The CDR3 runs 15 residues.

The chain employs TRBV6-5 and TRBJ2-7, with D tentatively TRBD2 (6 bases). V lost 3 bases to trimming and J lost 0 bases, with 9 bases between them. There are 14 residues in the CDR3. Germline V gives CDR1 MNHEY, CDR2 SVGAGI. For the CDR3, the DNA is TGTGCCAGCAGTTATCGGGGGAGCTCCTACGAGCAGTACTTC. Translation: CASSYRGSSYEQYF.

This chain links TRBV7-9 with TRBJ2-2; 7 nucleotides agree with TRBD2. This CDR3 contains 14 residues. V shed 2 bases, J shed 5 bases, and the junction held 2 bases outside the gene matches. The V gene's germline CDR1 is SEHNR and CDR2 FQNEAQ (reference sequence). The DNA for the CDR3 is TGTGCCAGCAGCTTATGGCGGGGGACCGGGGAGCTGTTTTTT. It is translated as CASSLWRGTGELFF. Looking up the rest from reference TRBV7-9 and TRBJ2-2 gives the full variable domain: DTGVSQNPRHKITKRGQNVTFRCDPISEHNRLYWYRQTLGQGPEFLTYFQNEAQLEKSRLLSDRFSAERPKGSFSTLEIQRTEQGDSAMYLCASSLWRGTGELFFGEGSRLTVL.

The J gene is TRBJ1-3, the V gene TRBV7-9, with 9 nucleotides matching TRBD1. Trimming removed 5 bases from V and 12 bases from J; junction bases left unmatched: 5. Germline loops: CDR1 SEHNR, CDR2 FQNEAQ (reference sequence). The CDR3 is 12 residues long. Here the CDR3 reads CASSPATGGIYF. In DNA, the CDR3 is TGTGCCAGCAGCCCGGCGACAGGGGGCATATATTTT. The complete variable domain, with remaining parts taken from reference TRBV7-9 and TRBJ1-3, reads DTGVSQNPRHKITKRGQNVTFRCDPISEHNRLYWYRQTLGQGPEFLTYFQNEAQLEKSRLLSDRFSAERPKGSFSTLEIQRTEQGDSAMYLCASSPATGGIYFGEGSWLTVV.

The rearrangement joins TRBV6-1 to TRBJ1-5; 10 bases are shared with TRBD1. CDR1 and CDR2 (germline): MNHNS, SASEGT. This CDR3 comprises 15 residues. J lost 7 bases, V lost 7 bases, and 10 bases had no gene match. In DNA form, the CDR3 reads TGTGCCAGCAAAACCGGGACAGGGGCAGAACAGCCCCAGCATTTT. This sequence encodes CASKTGTGAEQPQHF.

The chain carries TRBV28 and TRBJ2-5, with TRBD1 identical over 8 bases. Looked up from germline, CDR1 is MDHEN and CDR2 is SYDVKM. The V segment lost 5 bases and the J segment 5 bases; nucleotides outside the gene matches: 19. CDR3 length: 18 amino acids. Here the CDR3 DNA reads TGTGCCAGCAGTCCCTGGGGGGACAGGTCCCCTAAGCGGGAGACCCAGTACTTC. Residues: CASSPWGDRSPKRETQYF.

Concerning this clone itself: This sample also contains other DNA sequences that code for the same CDR3. The gene calls are TRBV4-2 and TRBJ2-7; D is unresolved. The germline V and J ends were trimmed by 0 bases and 3 bases, with 3 bases remaining between them. CDR1 and CDR2 from the germline V gene are LGHNA and YNFKEQ. The CDR3 covers 12 residues. The CDR3 loop reads CASSQDSYEQYF. The CDR3, as DNA: TGTGCCAGCAGCCAAGACAGCTACGAGCAGTACTTC.

The CDR3, as DNA: TGTGCCAGCAGCCAATCCAGGGATTACGAGCAGTACTTC. Translating it yields CASSQSRDYEQYF. The rearrangement joins TRBV14 to TRBJ2-7, with a weak D call TRBD1 (5 bases). Per germline, CDR1 SGHDN and CDR2 FVKESK. CDR3 length: 13 residues. Trimming pared 2 bases from V and 4 bases from J, leaving 9 bases between.

The rearrangement joins TRBV11-3 to TRBJ2-7, with 7 bases identical to TRBD2. V gave up 3 bases and J gave up 2 bases; unmatched junction bases: 10. The CDR3 length is 16 residues. Germline values: CDR1 SGHNT, CDR2 YENEEA. CDR3 bases: TGTGCCAGCAGCTTTGTTAGCGGGCTTCGTACCTACGAGCAGTACTTC. Protein: CASSFVSGLRTYEQYF.

This clone was found a few times. The genes are TRBV2 and TRBJ1-1, with D tentatively TRBD1 (6 bases). The CDR3 runs 13 residues. The ends were cut back, 11 bases at V and 1 base at J, with 14 bases in the middle. Per germline, CDR1 SNHLY and CDR2 FYNNEI. The CDR3 DNA is TGTGCCGGCCACAGGGAAGGGAACACTGAAGCTTTCTTT. This sequence encodes CAGHREGNTEAFF.

The J gene is TRBJ2-3, the V gene TRBV10-1, with 9 bases aligning to TRBD2. The CDR3 is 17 amino acids. The germline gives CDR1 WNHNN, CDR2 SYGVQD (reference sequence). With V trimmed by 3 bases and J by 3 bases, 10 bases remained unmatched. CDR3 loop: CASSDQGLAKGTDTQYF. The DNA for the CDR3 is TGCGCCAGCAGTGACCAAGGACTAGCGAAGGGGACAGATACGCAGTATTTT.

The J gene is TRBJ2-5, the V gene TRBV7-9; 7 bases are a match to TRBD2. The V segment lost 5 bases and the J segment 2 bases; nucleotides outside the gene matches: 8. CDR3 length equals 15 residues. The germline gives CDR1 SEHNR, CDR2 FQNEAQ (reference sequence). This chain's CDR3 is CASSVGTIKQETQYF. Here the CDR3 DNA reads TGTGCCAGCAGCGTCGGGACTATTAAACAAGAGACCCAGTACTTC.

The chain is built from TRBV30 and TRBJ2-1; D might be TRBD2 (5 bases). The germline gives CDR1 GTSNPN, CDR2 SVGIG (reference sequence). Trimming cost V 2 bases and J 0 bases, with 20 bases left between them. This CDR3 region has 18 residues. CDR3 region: CAWSFRQEDRGSYNEQFF. CDR3 bases: TGTGCCTGGAGTTTCCGGCAAGAGGACCGGGGCTCCTACAATGAGCAGTTCTTC.

The chain carries TRBV15 and TRBJ1-2; 11 nucleotides line up with TRBD1. V trimming: 3 bases; J trimming: 2 bases; junction bases outside the gene matches: 11. The CDR3 is 18 amino acids. CDR1 LNHNV and CDR2 YYDKDF come from the germline V gene (reference sequence). CDR3 region: CATSREVAGQGANYGYTF. CDR3 in DNA: TGTGCCACCAGCAGGGAAGTAGCTGGACAGGGGGCCAACTATGGCTACACCTTC.

CDR3 loop: CSVGSGEQFF. CDR3 nucleotide sequence: TGCAGCGTGGGAAGCGGTGAGCAGTTCTTC. V is TRBV29-1 and J is TRBJ2-1; D might be TRBD2 (5 bases). This CDR3 contains 10 residues. Germline V CDR1 and CDR2: SQVTM, ANQGSEA. Trimming cost V 6 bases and J 9 bases, with 9 bases left between them.

V gene TRBV28 combines with J gene TRBJ2-7; 8 bases match TRBD1. This CDR3 has 17 residues. V shed 3 bases and J 2 bases; nucleotides not matched to a gene: 12. The V gene's germline CDR1 is MDHEN and CDR2 SYDVKM. The CDR3: CASSFWAGDRRPYEQYF. As DNA, the CDR3 is TGTGCCAGCAGTTTTTGGGCCGGGGACAGGCGGCCCTACGAGCAGTACTTC.

The rearrangement joins TRBV28 to TRBJ1-3; D possibly corresponds to TRBD1 (6 bases). Trimming shortened V by 4 bases and J by 4 bases, and 17 bases separated the two germline ends. CDR3 size: 16 residues. Germline-derived CDR1 and CDR2 are MDHEN and SYDVKM. The CDR3 reads CASSSSPGAKGNTIYF. In DNA, the CDR3 is TGTGCCAGCAGTTCCTCCCCAGGGGCGAAAGGAAACACCATATATTTT.

The rearrangement links TRBV5-1 to TRBJ1-2, with D possibly being TRBD1 (5 bases). The germline gives CDR1 SGHRS, CDR2 YFSETQ. V shed 2 bases and J shed 3 bases, with 20 bases lying between them. The CDR3 is made up of 17 amino acids. CDR3 nucleotide sequence: TGCGCCAGCAGCTTAAGGCTGTGGTACAGGAAAGACTATGGCTACACCTTC. Its protein product is CASSLRLWYRKDYGYTF. Supplemented by reference TRBV5-1 and TRBJ1-2, the full variable domain reads KAGVTQTPRYLIKTRGQQVTLSCSPISGHRSVSWYQQTPGQGLQFLFEYFSETQRNKGNFPGRFSGRQFSNSRSEMNVSTLELGDSALYLCASSLRLWYRKDYGYTFGSGTRLTVV.

V gene TRBV25-1 combines with J gene TRBJ1-1; 12 bases are shared with TRBD1. The CDR3 runs to 16 residues. The germline gives CDR1 MGHDK, CDR2 SYGVNS. Trimming took 6 bases from V and 5 from J; bases not matched to a gene: 10. CDR3 amino acids: CASRKGDRGLRTEAFF. DNA for the CDR3: TGTGCCAGCAGGAAGGGGGACAGGGGGCTGAGAACTGAAGCTTTCTTT.

A single count supports this clone. The chain is built from TRBV9 and TRBJ2-5; weak D call: TRBD1 (6 bases). Germline loops: CDR1 SGDLS, CDR2 YYNGEE. The CDR3 loop spans 16 amino acids. V dropped 0 bases and J dropped 4 bases, with 16 bases sitting between them. CDR3 nucleotides: TGTGCCAGCAGCGTAGAAGGGCAGGGGATGAGAGAGACCCAGTACTTC. Amino acids: CASSVEGQGMRETQYF.

The V call is TRBV18, the J call TRBJ2-1, with TRBD2 identical over 7 bases. The CDR3 length is 16 residues. V was pared by 1 base and J by 0 bases, with 3 bases of the junction left unmatched. Germline V lookup: CDR1 KGHSH, CDR2 LQKENI. The CDR3 is CASSPLGGSSYNEQFF. The CDR3 DNA sequence: TGTGCCAGCTCACCACTGGGGGGGAGCTCCTACAATGAGCAGTTCTTC.

The chain joins TRBV9 to TRBJ1-4; D remains ambiguous. Per germline, CDR1 SGDLS and CDR2 YYNGEE. Trimming removed 3 bases from V and 2 bases from J, with 14 bases in between. The CDR3 contains 16 residues. In DNA, the CDR3 is TGTGCCAGCAGCGCCTCGGGTGGGTGGACTAATGAAAAACTGTTTTTT. Translated, it gives CASSASGGWTNEKLFF.

This clone was seen a single time. This rearrangement joins TRBV5-6 to TRBJ2-3; no reliable D call. The CDR3 runs 16 residues. Germline CDR1 SGHDT, CDR2 YYEEEE. The V and J ends lost 5 bases and 4 bases respectively, with 20 bases between them. Written as DNA, the CDR3 is TGTGCCAGCAGTCATGACCCCTACCGGGTGCCAGATACGCAGTATTTT. It yields the protein CASSHDPYRVPDTQYF.

A few counts support this clone. This rearrangement joins TRBV12-5 to TRBJ2-3; 7 bases map to TRBD1. The germline V gene has CDR1 LGHNT and CDR2 FRNRAP. This CDR3 is built from 19 residues. Germline trimming cut 3 bases from V and 0 bases from J; bases unmatched to any gene: 15. CDR3 residues: CASGLGPAQGVASTDTQYF. The CDR3 DNA follows: TGTGCTAGTGGTTTAGGCCCCGCGCAGGGGGTAGCTAGCACAGATACGCAGTATTTT.

V gene TRBV7-2 combines with J gene TRBJ2-5; TRBD2 matches 9 bases. The trim removed 5 bases at V and 5 bases at J, leaving 6 bases unmatched. The CDR3 is 14 amino acids. CDR1 is SGHTA and CDR2 is FQGNSA in the germline V gene. The CDR3: CASSPGLARETQYF. The CDR3 coding sequence is TGTGCCAGCAGCCCGGGACTAGCTCGGGAGACCCAGTACTTC.

This chain uses TRBV6-1 with TRBJ1-2; 7 bases fit TRBD1. Germline V CDR1 and CDR2: MNHNS, SASEGT. V lost 5 bases and J lost 1; bases outside the gene matches: 4. The CDR3 runs to 14 residues. CDR3 residues: CASSRDSLNYGYTF. Written as DNA, the CDR3 is TGTGCCAGCAGTCGGGACAGCCTTAACTATGGCTACACCTTC.